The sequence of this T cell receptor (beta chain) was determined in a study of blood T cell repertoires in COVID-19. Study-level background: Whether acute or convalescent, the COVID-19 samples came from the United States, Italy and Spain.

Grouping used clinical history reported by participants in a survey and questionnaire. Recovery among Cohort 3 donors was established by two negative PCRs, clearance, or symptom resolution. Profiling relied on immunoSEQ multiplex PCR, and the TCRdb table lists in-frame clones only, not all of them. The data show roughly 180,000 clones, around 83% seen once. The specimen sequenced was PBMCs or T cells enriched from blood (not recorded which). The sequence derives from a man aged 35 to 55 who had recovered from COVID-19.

CDR3 region: CASSLTGSYGYTF. CDR3 bases: TGCGCCAGCAGCCTGACAGGAAGCTATGGCTACACCTTC. This rearrangement joins TRBV5-1 to TRBJ1-2; tentatively, D is TRBD1 (6 bases). Trimming removed 4 bases at V and 4 bases at J, with 11 bases between. Per the germline V gene, CDR1 is SGHRS and CDR2 is YFSETQ. This CDR3 is built from 13 residues.